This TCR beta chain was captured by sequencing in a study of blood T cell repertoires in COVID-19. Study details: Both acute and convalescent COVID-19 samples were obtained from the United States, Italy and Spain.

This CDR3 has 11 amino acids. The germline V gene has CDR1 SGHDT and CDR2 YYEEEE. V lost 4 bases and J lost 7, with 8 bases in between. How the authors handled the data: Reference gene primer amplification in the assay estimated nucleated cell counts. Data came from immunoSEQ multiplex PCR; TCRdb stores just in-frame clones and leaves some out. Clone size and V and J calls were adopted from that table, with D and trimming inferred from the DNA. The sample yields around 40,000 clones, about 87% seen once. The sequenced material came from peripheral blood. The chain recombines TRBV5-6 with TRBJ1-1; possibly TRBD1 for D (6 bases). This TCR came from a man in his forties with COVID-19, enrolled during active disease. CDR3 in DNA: TGTGCCAGCAGCACGGACAGTGAAGCTTTCTTT. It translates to CASSTDSEAFF.